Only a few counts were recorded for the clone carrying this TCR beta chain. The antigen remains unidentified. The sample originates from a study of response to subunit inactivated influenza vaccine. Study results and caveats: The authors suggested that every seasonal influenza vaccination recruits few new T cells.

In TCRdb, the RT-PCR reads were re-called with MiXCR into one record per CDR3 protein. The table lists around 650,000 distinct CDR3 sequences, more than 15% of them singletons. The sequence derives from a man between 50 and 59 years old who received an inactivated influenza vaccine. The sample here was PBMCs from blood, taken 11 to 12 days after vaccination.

Written as DNA, the CDR3 is TGTGCCAGCAGTGAACCGGGGTTCCACGAGCAGTACTTC. Protein: CASSEPGFHEQYF. The chain is built from TRBV2 and TRBJ2-7; weak D call: TRBD2 (5 bases). Looked up from germline, CDR1 is SNHLY and CDR2 is FYNNEI. The length of the CDR3 is 13 residues. V was clipped by 2 bases and J by 5 bases, with 10 bases between them.